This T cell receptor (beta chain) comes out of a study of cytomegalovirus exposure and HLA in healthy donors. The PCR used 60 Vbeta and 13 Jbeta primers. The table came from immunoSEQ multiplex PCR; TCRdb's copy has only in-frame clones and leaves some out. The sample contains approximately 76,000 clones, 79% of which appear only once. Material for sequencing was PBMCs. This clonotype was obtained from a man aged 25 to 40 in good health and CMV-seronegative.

The CDR3 loop reads CASSYSGGRVYEQYF. The CDR3 DNA follows: TGTGCCAGCAGTTACTCAGGCGGGAGGGTCTACGAGCAGTACTTC. The chain uses TRBV6-5 and TRBJ2-7; the match to TRBD2 covers 9 bases. This CDR3 is 15 amino acids long. The ends lost 0 bases at V and 3 bases at J; junction bases unmatched: 3. Per the germline V gene, CDR1 is MNHEY and CDR2 is SVGAGI.